Following are 8 T cell receptor beta chains from one sample sequenced in a study of T cell changes during pregnancy in multiple sclerosis. Measured with immunoSEQ multiplex PCR; TCRdb has only the in-frame clones, and not every one. The table includes 84,000 or so clones, about 93% detected once. Source: peripheral blood, taken in the third trimester of pregnancy. The receptors come from a female donor with multiple sclerosis, enrolled in a pregnancy study.

This clone was seen just once. The V call is TRBV2, the J call TRBJ2-2; 11 bases match TRBD2. This CDR3 has 16 residues. V shed 5 bases and J 7 bases; nucleotides not matched to a gene: 9. Germline loops: CDR1 SNHLY, CDR2 FYNNEI. CDR3 in DNA: TGTGCCAGCAGTCCCCATCTAGCGGGAGGATTCGGGGAGCTGTTTTTT. It specifies CASSPHLAGGFGELFF.

The J gene is TRBJ2-7, the V gene TRBV6-1; 7 bases agree with TRBD1. CDR1 MNHNS and CDR2 SASEGT come from the germline V gene. CDR3 length: 14 residues. V lost 6 bases, J lost 6 bases, and 11 bases stayed unmatched. CDR3 coding DNA: TGTGCCAGCAGCGACCGGAAGCAGGGGGTCGAGCAGTACTTC. It specifies CASSDRKQGVEQYF.

The chain uses TRBV7-6 and TRBJ2-7, with a weak D call TRBD2 (5 bases). Trimming removed 1 base at V and 7 bases at J, with 11 bases between. The germline V gene encodes CDR1 SGHVS and CDR2 FNYEAQ. The CDR3 is made up of 13 amino acids. Written as DNA, the CDR3 is TGTGCCAGCAGCTTAGTGGCGGGCGAGGAGCAGTACTTC. Translating gives CASSLVAGEEQYF.

The chain employs TRBV5-1 and TRBJ1-1; 8 positions match TRBD1. The CDR3 loop spans 16 amino acids. Trimming at V came to 5 bases and at J to 2 bases, leaving 11 bases not matched to a gene. Looked up from germline, CDR1 is SGHRS and CDR2 is YFSETQ. The CDR3 nucleotides are TGCGCCAGCAGTCTTCGTACCGGGACAGGTAACACTGAAGCTTTCTTT. Protein: CASSLRTGTGNTEAFF.

V and J are TRBV28 and TRBJ2-7, with TRBD1 matching over 10 bases. From germline, CDR1 is MDHEN and CDR2 SYDVKM. This CDR3 spans 14 amino acids. V dropped 6 bases and J dropped 4; count of bases not matched to a gene: 6. The CDR3 coding sequence is TGTGCCAGCAGATACGACAGGGGGCCATACGAGCAGTACTTC. Its protein product is CASRYDRGPYEQYF.

This clone was observed a single time. The V call is TRBV5-4, the J call TRBJ2-7, with a possible D match to TRBD2 (6 bases). In germline, CDR1 is SGHNT, CDR2 YYREEE (reference sequence). The germline V and J ends were trimmed by 0 bases and 6 bases, with 16 bases remaining between them. This CDR3 is built from 15 residues. For the CDR3, the DNA is TGTGCCAGCAGCTTGGTGACGGGAGCGGCGGGCGAGCAGTACTTC. The encoded protein is CASSLVTGAAGEQYF.

The chain joins TRBV28 to TRBJ2-7, with TRBD1 matching over 10 bases. The CDR3 totals 16 residues. Germline CDR1 and CDR2: MDHEN and SYDVKM. Trimming at V came to 1 base and at J to 2 bases, leaving 5 bases not matched to a gene. This chain's CDR3 is CASSLSPGQGTYEQYF. The CDR3, as DNA: TGTGCCAGCAGTTTATCCCCGGGACAGGGGACCTACGAGCAGTACTTC.

The V and J genes are TRBV28 and TRBJ2-3; TRBD2 matches at 10 bases. There are 15 residues in the CDR3. The junction had 6 bases not matched to a gene; V was cut back by 6 bases and J by 3 bases. Germline loops: CDR1 MDHEN, CDR2 SYDVKM. CDR3 nucleotide sequence: TGTGCCAGCAGCCCCGGGACTAGCGTTACAGATACGCAGTATTTT. This encodes CASSPGTSVTDTQYF.